This T cell receptor (beta chain) was profiled in a study of graft-versus-host responses after intestinal transplantation. Across the whole study: Uniformly, recipients were administered anti-thymocyte globulin induction with subsequent tacrolimus and steroids for approximately 3 years.

Repertoires were generated with immunoSEQ multiplex PCR, while TCRdb's copy carries only in-frame clones and drops some. This table has roughly 92,000 clones, under 90% appearing once. On this clone itself: Its antigen is currently unknown.

The receptor was isolated from a human donor who received an intestinal transplant. This specimen consisted of unstimulated CD4+ T cells sorted from spleen or lymph node cells, obtained before intestinal transplant.

CDR3 loop: CASSLGGLYGSTGELFF. In DNA form, the CDR3 reads TGTGCCAGCAGCTTGGGTGGGCTCTACGGATCAACCGGGGAGCTGTTTTTT. The chain is built from TRBV5-8 and TRBJ2-2; no reliable D call. V was trimmed by 0 bases and J by 5 bases, leaving 17 bases between them. Germline assignment: CDR1 SGHTS and CDR2 YDEGEE. There are 17 residues in the CDR3.